The 25 T cell receptor beta chains listed next were all sequenced from one sample in a study of OX40 agonist ivuxolimab in advanced cancers. Profiling relied on immunoSEQ multiplex PCR, and the TCRdb table lists in-frame clones only, not all of them. This sample has some 86,000 clones; roughly 94% occur once, and the top ten carry over 9%. The source was CD4+ or CD8+ T cells sorted from blood, collected in a trial of the OX40 agonist ivuxolimab. The receptors shown here come from an adult with an advanced solid tumor such as melanoma, head and neck, liver or kidney cancer.

The chain links TRBV7-9 to TRBJ2-7, with TRBD2 identical over 8 bases. Trimming removed 2 bases from V and 7 bases from J; junction bases left unmatched: 10. CDR3 length: 15 amino acids. CDR1 and CDR2 (germline): SEHNR, FQNEAQ (reference sequence). CDR3 residues: CASSLLRAGGQEQYF. The CDR3 nucleotides read TGTGCCAGCAGCTTATTACGGGCGGGGGGCCAAGAGCAGTACTTC.

V gene TRBV28 combines with J gene TRBJ2-3, with TRBD2 matching 8 bases. The germline V gene has CDR1 MDHEN and CDR2 SYDVKM. The CDR3 is made up of 14 amino acids. Trimming at V came to 7 bases and at J to 4 bases, leaving 7 bases not matched to a gene. CDR3 region: CASKAGVRADTQYF. The CDR3, as DNA: TGTGCCAGCAAAGCGGGAGTAAGGGCAGATACGCAGTATTTT.

The gene calls are TRBV19 and TRBJ2-7, with D perhaps assigned TRBD1 or TRBD2 (5 bases each). This CDR3 has 15 amino acids. Trimming removed 5 bases from V and 5 bases from J, with 19 bases in between. Looked up from germline, CDR1 is LNHDA and CDR2 is SQIVND (reference sequence). CDR3 nucleotides: TGTGCCAGTAGTTCCCGGGACCTGGTAGCGCACGAGCAGTACTTC. It translates to CASSSRDLVAHEQYF. The full variable domain, in which reference TRBV19 and TRBJ2-7 provide the parts outside the CDR3, is DGGITQSPKYLFRKEGQNVTLSCEQNLNHDAMYWYRQDPGQGLRLIYYSQIVNDFQKGDIAEGYSVSREKKESFPLTVTSAQKNPTAFYLCASSSRDLVAHEQYFGPGTRLTVT.

This chain uses TRBV11-2 with TRBJ2-3; 7 nucleotides match TRBD1. The length of the CDR3 is 17 residues. Germline V gene data show CDR1 as SGHAT and CDR2 as FQNNGV. Trimming at V came to 4 bases and at J to 1 base, leaving 11 bases not matched to a gene. CDR3 bases: TGTGCCAGCAGCTACCCCCTCGAGGGGGCCGGCACAGATACGCAGTATTTT. Residues: CASSYPLEGAGTDTQYF.

V usage is TRBV5-5 and J usage is TRBJ2-2; D is uncertain. Germline CDR1 reads SGHKS; CDR2 reads YYEKEE (reference sequence). V was shortened by 1 base and J by 6 bases, with 10 bases between the two germline ends. CDR3 length: 14 amino acids. The CDR3 DNA sequence: TGTGCCAGCAGCTTGTATCAGGTTGCCGGGGAGCTGTTTTTT. Protein product: CASSLYQVAGELFF.

The J gene is TRBJ1-6, the V gene TRBV28; unclear D gene. Trimming left V 3 bases short and J 0 bases short, with 9 bases between. CDR1 is MDHEN and CDR2 is SYDVKM in the germline V gene. This CDR3 contains 16 residues. This CDR3 reads CASSLPQSSYNSPLHF. The DNA of the CDR3 is TGTGCCAGCAGTTTGCCACAGAGCTCCTATAATTCACCCCTCCACTTT.

The gene calls are TRBV28 and TRBJ2-1; the D call may be TRBD1 or TRBD2 (5 bases each). Germline lookup yields CDR1 MDHEN and CDR2 SYDVKM. Trimming took off 3 bases at V and 9 bases at J, with 21 bases between the two ends. There are 16 residues in the CDR3. The CDR3 DNA sequence: TGTGCCAGCAGTTTTGAGGATCTTGGGAGCCAGGGTGAGCAGTTCTTC. It specifies CASSFEDLGSQGEQFF.

This chain joins TRBV6-1 and TRBJ2-7; 7 positions match TRBD2. This CDR3 contains 13 residues. Germline V gene lookup returns CDR1 MNHNS and CDR2 SASEGT. V lost 6 bases and J lost 3; bases outside the gene matches: 5. DNA of the CDR3: TGTGCCAGCAGAAACGGGGGGAACTACGAGCAGTACTTC. As protein: CASRNGGNYEQYF.

The V and J genes are TRBV5-1 and TRBJ1-1; D unresolved. Germline loops: CDR1 SGHRS, CDR2 YFSETQ. V was trimmed by 0 bases and J by 5 bases, leaving 14 bases between them. The CDR3 spans 15 residues. This CDR3 reads CASSLVAGEETEAFF. The CDR3 coding sequence is TGCGCCAGCAGCTTGGTCGCAGGCGAGGAGACTGAAGCTTTCTTT.

The chain has TRBV7-9 and TRBJ1-5; possibly TRBD1 for D (5 bases). The CDR3 has 16 residues. Per germline, CDR1 SEHNR and CDR2 FQNEAQ (reference sequence). The germline V and J ends were trimmed by 1 base and 3 bases, with 13 bases remaining between them. CDR3: CASSLETRQLNQPQHF. The CDR3 DNA is TGTGCCAGCAGCTTAGAAACGCGACAGCTCAATCAGCCCCAGCATTTT.

The chain has TRBV4-3 and TRBJ2-7; D is uncertain. The CDR3 length is 14 residues. V was shortened by 0 bases and J by 3 bases, with 9 bases between the two germline ends. The germline CDR1 and CDR2 sequences are LGHNA and YSLEER. CDR3 amino acids: CASSQDRDRYEQYF. The CDR3 DNA is TGCGCCAGCAGCCAAGATCGAGACCGCTACGAGCAGTACTTC.

The chain carries TRBV19 and TRBJ1-5, with TRBD1 as a possible D gene (5 bases). CDR1 is LNHDA, CDR2 SQIVND, per germline (reference sequence). Trimming pared 6 bases from V and 2 bases from J, leaving 14 bases between. This CDR3 has 15 amino acids. CDR3 nucleotides: TGTGCCAGTAGGCAGGTGGCGGGGGGCAATCAGCCCCAGCATTTT. This translates into CASRQVAGGNQPQHF.

This sequence joins TRBV30 and TRBJ2-1, with unresolved D. The germline CDR1 and CDR2 sequences are GTSNPN and SVGIG (reference sequence). The germline V and J ends were trimmed by 2 bases and 5 bases, with 10 bases remaining between them. The CDR3 length is 13 residues. CDR3 loop: CAWSMVENNEQFF. The DNA for the CDR3 is TGTGCCTGGAGTATGGTGGAAAACAATGAGCAGTTCTTC.

This chain connects TRBV7-7 to TRBJ2-1, with TRBD2 matching 7 bases. In germline, CDR1 is SSHAT, CDR2 FNYEAQ (reference sequence). The CDR3 loop spans 16 amino acids. The ends lost 5 bases at V and 0 bases at J; junction bases unmatched: 7. Here the CDR3 reads CASSPVGGSSYNEQFF. The CDR3 DNA sequence: TGTGCCAGCAGCCCAGTAGGCGGGAGCTCCTACAATGAGCAGTTCTTC.

This sequence joins TRBV4-3 and TRBJ2-7; the D is unclear. Germline V CDR1 and CDR2: LGHNA, YSLEER. CDR3 length: 14 amino acids. V dropped 1 base and J dropped 0 bases, with 7 bases sitting between them. The CDR3 here is CASSQGWGSYEQYF. The CDR3 nucleotides read TGCGCCAGCAGCCAAGGTTGGGGCTCCTACGAGCAGTACTTC.

The CDR3 DNA reads TGTGCCAGCAGTTTATACGGGAGTGGGTACAATGAGCAGTTCTTC. It is translated as CASSLYGSGYNEQFF. The V call is TRBV27, the J call TRBJ2-1; TRBD2 might be the D (6 bases). The length of the CDR3 is 15 residues. V was cut by 1 base and J by 4 bases, with 11 bases left in between. Germline CDR1 reads MNHEY; CDR2 reads SMNVEV (reference sequence).

This chain joins TRBV27 and TRBJ2-7; D remains unclear. The germline V and J ends were trimmed by 7 bases and 1 base, with 11 bases remaining between them. Looked up from germline, CDR1 is MNHEY and CDR2 is SMNVEV (reference sequence). The CDR3 runs 13 residues. In nucleotides, the CDR3 is TGTGCCAGCACCCCAACGGCGTCCTACGAGCAGTACTTC. Translation gives CASTPTASYEQYF.

Note on this clone: The same CDR3 is also encoded by other DNA sequences in this sample. V gene TRBV5-1 combines with J gene TRBJ2-1, with no clear D. Germline values: CDR1 SGHRS, CDR2 YFSETQ. This CDR3 has 12 residues. V gave up 4 bases and J gave up 7 bases, with 9 bases separating them. The CDR3 here is CASSLLGNEQFF. The DNA of the CDR3 is TGCGCCAGCAGCCTCCTCGGGAATGAGCAGTTCTTC.

V gene TRBV5-6 combines with J gene TRBJ2-2, with 9 bases lining up with TRBD2. Looked up from germline, CDR1 is SGHDT and CDR2 is YYEEEE. This CDR3 has 16 amino acids. With V trimmed by 4 bases and J by 3 bases, 7 bases remained unmatched. CDR3 sequence: CASSESGRLHTGELFF. The DNA for the CDR3 is TGTGCCAGCAGCGAGAGCGGGAGGTTGCACACCGGGGAGCTGTTTTTT.

V and J are TRBV6-5 and TRBJ1-6; maybe TRBD1 (6 bases). V was pared by 7 bases and J by 7 bases, with 8 bases between. The CDR3 length is 12 residues. Germline V gene data show CDR1 as MNHEY and CDR2 as SVGAGI. The CDR3 spells CASTQGNSPLHF. Written as DNA, the CDR3 is TGTGCCAGCACCCAGGGGAATTCACCCCTCCACTTT.

The chain recombines TRBV7-9 with TRBJ2-7, with D perhaps TRBD1 (5 bases). Germline loops: CDR1 SEHNR, CDR2 FQNEAQ (reference sequence). The V gene lost 7 bases and the J gene lost 5 bases, with 24 bases spanning the gap. CDR3 length equals 16 residues. CDR3 residues: CASTPQSVAGRNEQYF. The CDR3 nucleotides read TGTGCCAGCACCCCCCAAAGCGTGGCAGGGCGGAACGAGCAGTACTTC.

The chain combines TRBV6-5 with TRBJ2-2; 9 bases are a match to TRBD1. In germline, CDR1 is MNHEY, CDR2 SVGAGI. The CDR3 extends over 15 amino acids. Trimming removed 2 bases from V and 7 bases from J; junction bases left unmatched: 5. The CDR3 bases are TGTGCCAGCAGTTACGAGACAGGGGGTGGCGGGGAGCTGTTTTTT. This sequence encodes CASSYETGGGGELFF.

The chain couples TRBV4-3 to TRBJ2-1; D is undetermined. The V end lost 0 bases, the J end lost 9 bases, and 9 bases lay between the germline ends. The CDR3 sequence is 13 residues long. CDR1 and CDR2 (germline): LGHNA, YSLEER. CDR3 loop: CASSQDPLGEQFF. The CDR3 bases are TGCGCCAGCAGCCAAGACCCCTTGGGTGAGCAGTTCTTC.

The rearrangement uses TRBV4-1 and TRBJ2-2, with TRBD2 matching 9 bases. CDR3 length: 15 amino acids. Germline V gene sequence: CDR1 MGHRA, CDR2 YSYEKL. V lost 4 bases and J lost 8; bases outside the gene matches: 8. This CDR3 reads CASSLGLAATGELFF. The CDR3 nucleotides read TGCGCCAGCAGCCTGGGACTAGCTGCTACGGGGGAGCTGTTTTTT.

This chain joins TRBV10-2 and TRBJ2-7, with 10 bases identical to TRBD2. V lost 7 bases and J lost 3; bases outside the gene matches: 9. The germline V gene has CDR1 WSHSY and CDR2 SAAADI. The CDR3 extends over 15 amino acids. The CDR3 loop reads CASTQGSSGSYEQYF. CDR3 DNA: TGCGCCAGCACCCAGGGGTCTAGCGGGAGCTACGAGCAGTACTTC.